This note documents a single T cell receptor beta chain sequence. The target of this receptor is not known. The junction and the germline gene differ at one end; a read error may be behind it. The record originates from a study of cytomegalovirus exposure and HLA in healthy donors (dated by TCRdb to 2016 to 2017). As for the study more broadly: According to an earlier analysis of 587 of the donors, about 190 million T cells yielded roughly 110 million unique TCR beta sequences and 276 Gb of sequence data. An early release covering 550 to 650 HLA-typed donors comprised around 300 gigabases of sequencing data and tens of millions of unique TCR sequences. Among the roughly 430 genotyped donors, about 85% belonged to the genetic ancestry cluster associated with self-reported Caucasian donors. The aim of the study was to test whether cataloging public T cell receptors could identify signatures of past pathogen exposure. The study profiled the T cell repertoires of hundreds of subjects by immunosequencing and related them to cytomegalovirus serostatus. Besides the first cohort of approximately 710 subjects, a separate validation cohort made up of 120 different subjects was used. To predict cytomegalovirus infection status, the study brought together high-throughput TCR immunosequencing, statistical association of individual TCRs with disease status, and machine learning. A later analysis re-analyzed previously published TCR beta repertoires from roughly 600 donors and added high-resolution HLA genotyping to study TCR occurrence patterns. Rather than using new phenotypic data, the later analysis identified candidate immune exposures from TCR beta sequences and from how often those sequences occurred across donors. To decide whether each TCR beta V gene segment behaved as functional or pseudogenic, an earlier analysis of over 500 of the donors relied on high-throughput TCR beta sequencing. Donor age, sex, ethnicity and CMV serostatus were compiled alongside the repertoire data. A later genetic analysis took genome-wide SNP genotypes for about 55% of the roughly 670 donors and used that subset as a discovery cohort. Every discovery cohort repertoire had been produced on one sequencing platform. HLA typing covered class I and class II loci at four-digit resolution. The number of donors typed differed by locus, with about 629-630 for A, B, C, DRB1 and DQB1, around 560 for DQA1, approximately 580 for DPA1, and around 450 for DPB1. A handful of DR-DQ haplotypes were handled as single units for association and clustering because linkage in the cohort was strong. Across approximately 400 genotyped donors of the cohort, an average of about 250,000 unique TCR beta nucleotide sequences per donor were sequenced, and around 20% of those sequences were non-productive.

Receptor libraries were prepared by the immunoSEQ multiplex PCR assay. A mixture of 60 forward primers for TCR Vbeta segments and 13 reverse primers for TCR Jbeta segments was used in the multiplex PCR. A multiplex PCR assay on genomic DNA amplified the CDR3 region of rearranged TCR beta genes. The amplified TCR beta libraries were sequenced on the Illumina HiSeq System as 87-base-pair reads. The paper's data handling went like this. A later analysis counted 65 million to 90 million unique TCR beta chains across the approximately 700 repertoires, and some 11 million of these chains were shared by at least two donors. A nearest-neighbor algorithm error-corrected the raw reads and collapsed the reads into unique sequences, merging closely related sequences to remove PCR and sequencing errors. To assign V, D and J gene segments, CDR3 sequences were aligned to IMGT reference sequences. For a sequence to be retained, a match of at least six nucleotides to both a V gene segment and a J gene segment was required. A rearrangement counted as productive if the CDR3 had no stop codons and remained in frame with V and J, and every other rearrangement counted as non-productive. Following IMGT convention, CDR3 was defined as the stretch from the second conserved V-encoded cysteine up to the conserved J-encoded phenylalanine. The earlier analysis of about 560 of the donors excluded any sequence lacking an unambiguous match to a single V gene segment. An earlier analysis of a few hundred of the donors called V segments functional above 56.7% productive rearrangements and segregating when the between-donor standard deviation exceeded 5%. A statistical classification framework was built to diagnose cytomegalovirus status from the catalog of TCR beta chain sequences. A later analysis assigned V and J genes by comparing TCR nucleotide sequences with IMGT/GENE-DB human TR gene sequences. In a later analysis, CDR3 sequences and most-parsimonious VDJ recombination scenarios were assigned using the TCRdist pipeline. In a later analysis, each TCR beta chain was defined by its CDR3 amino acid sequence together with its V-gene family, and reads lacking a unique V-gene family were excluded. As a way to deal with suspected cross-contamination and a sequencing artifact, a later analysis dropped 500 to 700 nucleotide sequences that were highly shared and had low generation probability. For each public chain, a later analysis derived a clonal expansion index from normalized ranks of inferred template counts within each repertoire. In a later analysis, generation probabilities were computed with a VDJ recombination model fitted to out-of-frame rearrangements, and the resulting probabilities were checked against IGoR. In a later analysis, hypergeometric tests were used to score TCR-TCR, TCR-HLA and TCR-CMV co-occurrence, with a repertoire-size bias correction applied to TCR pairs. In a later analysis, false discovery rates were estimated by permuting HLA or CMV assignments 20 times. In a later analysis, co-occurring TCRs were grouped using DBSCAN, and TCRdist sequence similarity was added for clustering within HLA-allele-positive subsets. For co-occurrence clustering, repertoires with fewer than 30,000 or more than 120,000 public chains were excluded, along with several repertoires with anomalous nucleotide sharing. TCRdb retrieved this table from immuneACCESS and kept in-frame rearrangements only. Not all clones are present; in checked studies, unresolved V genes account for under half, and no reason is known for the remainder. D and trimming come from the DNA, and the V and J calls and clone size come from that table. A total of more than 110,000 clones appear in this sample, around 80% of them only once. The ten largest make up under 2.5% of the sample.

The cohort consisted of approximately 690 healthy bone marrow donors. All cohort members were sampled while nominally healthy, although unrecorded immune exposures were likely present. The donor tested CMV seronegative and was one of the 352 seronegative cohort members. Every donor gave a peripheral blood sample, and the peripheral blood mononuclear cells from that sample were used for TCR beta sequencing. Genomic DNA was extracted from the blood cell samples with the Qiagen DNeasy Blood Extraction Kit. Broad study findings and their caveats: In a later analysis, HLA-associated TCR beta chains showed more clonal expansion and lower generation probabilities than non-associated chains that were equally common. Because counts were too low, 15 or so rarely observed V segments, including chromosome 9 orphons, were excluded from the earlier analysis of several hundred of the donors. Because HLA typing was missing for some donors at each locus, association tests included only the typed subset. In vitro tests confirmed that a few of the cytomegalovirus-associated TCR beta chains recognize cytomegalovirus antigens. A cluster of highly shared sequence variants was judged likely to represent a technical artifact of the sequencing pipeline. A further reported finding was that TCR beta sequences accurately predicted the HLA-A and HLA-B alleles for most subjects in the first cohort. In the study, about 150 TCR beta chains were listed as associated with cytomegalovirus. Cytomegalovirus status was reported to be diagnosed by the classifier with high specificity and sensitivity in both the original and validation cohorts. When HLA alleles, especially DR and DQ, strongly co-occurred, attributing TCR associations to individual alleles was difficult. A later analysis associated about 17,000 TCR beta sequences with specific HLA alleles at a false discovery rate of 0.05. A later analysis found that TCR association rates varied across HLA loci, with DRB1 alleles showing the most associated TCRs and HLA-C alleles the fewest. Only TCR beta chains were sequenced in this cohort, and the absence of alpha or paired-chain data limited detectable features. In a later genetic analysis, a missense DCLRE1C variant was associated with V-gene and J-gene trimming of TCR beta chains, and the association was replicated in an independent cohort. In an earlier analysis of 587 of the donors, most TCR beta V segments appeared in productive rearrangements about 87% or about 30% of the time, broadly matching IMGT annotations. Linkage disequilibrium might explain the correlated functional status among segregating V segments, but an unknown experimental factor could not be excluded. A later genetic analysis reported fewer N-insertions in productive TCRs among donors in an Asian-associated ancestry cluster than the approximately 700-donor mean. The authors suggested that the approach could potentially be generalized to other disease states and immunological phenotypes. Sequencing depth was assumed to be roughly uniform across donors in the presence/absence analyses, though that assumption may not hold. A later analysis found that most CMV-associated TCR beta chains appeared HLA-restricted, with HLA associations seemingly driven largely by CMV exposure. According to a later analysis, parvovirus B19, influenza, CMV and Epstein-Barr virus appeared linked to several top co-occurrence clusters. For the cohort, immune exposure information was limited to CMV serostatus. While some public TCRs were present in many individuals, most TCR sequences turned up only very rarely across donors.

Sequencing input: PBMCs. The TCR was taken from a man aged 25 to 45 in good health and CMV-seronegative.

The CDR3 amino acid sequence is: CSSSLGGQGYTF. The bases read TGTTCCAGCAGCTTAGGAGGACAGGGCTACACCTTC. Recombination linked TRBV7-9 to TRBJ1-2; the D region possibly corresponds to TRBD1 (6 bases align). Sequences SEHNR (CDR1) and FQNEAQ (CDR2) are obtained from the germline V gene (reference sequence). The CDR3 covers 12 residues, taking in both the cysteine and the phenylalanine. Only the CDR3 region is kept as DNA, spanning 36 bases read in frame from base 1.